The T cell receptor (beta chain) under discussion was sequenced for a study of beta chain features in type 1 diabetes. The study's findings and limits: Patients showed naive, central memory and Treg TCRB repertoires that appeared more similar than those of healthy donors. In all four CD4+ subsets, TCRB CDR3 length was significantly, moderately reduced in type 1 diabetes.

The CDR3 contains 12 residues. V lost 4 bases, J lost 3 bases, and 0 bases stayed unmatched. Germline V gene data show CDR1 as MNHNS and CDR2 as SASEGT. In all sorted populations, purity surpassed 95%. This clone was seen many times. Its cognate antigen is unknown. Expressed TCRB transcripts were sequenced after all isolated RNA was converted to cDNA. Clones were read by immunoSEQ multiplex PCR, and TCRdb kept only the in-frame ones, dropping some. The sample holds 300,000 to 350,000 clones, 7% to 10% seen once. Sequencing was done on a sample of central memory CD4+ T cells from blood. V and J are TRBV6-1 and TRBJ2-7, with 7 bases lining up with TRBD1. This receptor was obtained from a man younger than 40 with type 1 diabetes. For the CDR3, the DNA is TGTGCCAGCAGTGGGGACAGCTACGAGCAGTACTTC. It is translated as CASSGDSYEQYF.